What follows are 15 T cell receptor beta chains derived from one specimen sequenced in a study of T cell clonality in common variable immunodeficiency (dated by TCRdb to between 2014 and 2017). These receptors' targets are unknown. The library was produced with the immunoSEQ multiplex PCR assay. TCRdb took over this immuneACCESS table, retaining in-frame rearrangements with V and J assigned. Such tables are incomplete; in checked studies, under half of the missing clones stem from an unresolved V gene, and the remainder is unexplained. This sample includes over 30,000 clones, and none of them was observed just once. In total, the top ten clones hold 6% to 8% of the sample. The investigation overall reported the following: CVID TCRbeta sequences reportedly showed fewer deletions and N-nucleotide insertions and lacked highly modified clones with 13 or more V deletions.

The sequencing input was peripheral blood mononuclear cells. The receptors come from a human donor with common variable immunodeficiency.

A note on this clone: The read terminates 3 residues before the CDR3 end, so the remaining end is supplied by the germline J gene. V is TRBV11-2 and J is TRBJ1-1; D is undetermined. CDR1 is SGHAT, CDR2 FQNNGV, per germline. Trimming shortened V by 5 bases and J by 4 bases, and 11 bases separated the two germline ends. This CDR3 contains 13 residues. CDR3 sequence reads: CASSPGGRTEAFF. Incomplete CDR3 DNA: TGTGCCAGCAGCCCTGGAGGGCGCACTGAA.

This clone was detected only a few times. With the read ending 3 residues before the CDR3 end, the germline J gene is used to fill in that end. This rearrangement joins TRBV11-1 to TRBJ2-5, with D possibly matching TRBD2 (7 bases). This CDR3 contains 13 residues. CDR1 and CDR2 from the germline V gene are SGHAT and FQDESV (reference sequence). Trimming cost V 3 bases and J 5 bases, with 10 bases left between them. The CDR3 is CASSFGGAETQYF. Incomplete CDR3 DNA: TGTGCCAGCAGCTTTGGGGGGGCCGAGACC.

In its sample, this clone was seen many times. Read coverage stops 3 residues before the CDR3 terminus; the germline J gene supplies the remainder. The chain employs TRBV9 and TRBJ2-2; tentatively, D is TRBD1 (6 bases). CDR3 size: 16 residues. The V end lost 1 base, the J end lost 3 bases, and 13 bases lay between the germline ends. Germline loops: CDR1 SGDLS, CDR2 YYNGEE. CDR3 amino acids: CASSVPGAGDTGELFF. CDR3 bases read: TGTGCCAGCAGCGTACCTGGGGCAGGGGACACCGGGGAG.

This clone was observed a few times. The read is 3 residues too short to cover the CDR3 end, so that end is filled in from the germline J gene. The V call is TRBV20-1, the J call TRBJ2-5, with 9 nucleotides matching TRBD2. Germline values: CDR1 DFQATT, CDR2 SNEGSKA (reference sequence). The trim removed 6 bases at V and 3 bases at J, leaving 5 bases unmatched. This CDR3 spans 13 amino acids. Partial CDR3 DNA: TGCAGTGCCGTTAGCGGGAGAAAAGAGACC. It encodes CSAVSGRKET. The entire CDR3 is CSAVSGRKETQYF.

This clone has a handful of counts. The read ends 3 residues early relative to the CDR3; the germline J gene fills the gap. J is TRBJ2-7 and V is TRBV7-3, with 8 nucleotides matching TRBD1. CDR1 is SGHTA and CDR2 is FQGTGA in the germline V gene. There are 15 residues in the CDR3. With V trimmed by 1 base and J by 5 bases, 7 bases remained unmatched. The CDR3 loop is CASSLRQGPLHEQYF. CDR3 bases read: TGTGCCAGCAGCTTAAGACAGGGGCCCCTCCACGAG.

This clone was seen many times. Coverage ceases 3 residues before the CDR3 finishes, and the germline J gene fills in the end. This chain connects TRBV7-8 to TRBJ2-4, with D tentatively TRBD2 (5 bases). The CDR3 spans 17 residues. CDR1 is SGHVS, CDR2 FQNEAQ, per germline. V lost 0 bases to trimming and J lost 0 bases, with 12 bases between them. CDR3: CASSLARLPIAKNIQYF. The covered CDR3 bases are TGTGCCAGCAGCTTAGCGCGACTACCCATAGCCAAAAACATT. Based on the CDR3 plus reference TRBV7-8 and TRBJ2-4, the full variable domain is GAGVSQSPRYKVAKRGQDVALRCDPISGHVSLFWYQQALGQGPEFLTYFQNEAQLDKSGLPSDRFFAERPEGSVSTLKIQRTQQEDSAVYLCASSLARLPIAKNIQYFGAGTRLSVL.

Many counts were recorded for this clone. Read sequence stops 3 residues before the CDR3 end, and the germline J gene provides the missing end. The V call is TRBV18, the J call TRBJ2-3; 10 nucleotides agree with TRBD1. CDR3 length: 16 residues. Germline V gives CDR1 KGHSH, CDR2 LQKENI. The V and J ends lost 4 bases and 1 base, in that order; junction bases with no gene match: 5. The sequenced part of the CDR3 DNA is TGTGCCAGCTCACTAGCCGGGACAGGGGGCACAGATACG. Protein product: CASSLAGTGGTDT. The full CDR3 sequence reads CASSLAGTGGTDTQYF. The variable domain in full, with the rest retrieved from reference TRBV18 and TRBJ2-3, is NAGVMQNPRHLVRRRGQEARLRCSPMKGHSHVYWYRQLPEEGLKFMVYLQKENIIDESGMPKERFSAEFPKEGPSILRIQQVVRGDSAAYFCASSLAGTGGTDTQYFGPGTRLTVL.

This clone was seen repeatedly, ten times or more. The CDR3 goes on 3 residues after the read ends, and that part is filled in from the germline J gene. Other DNA variants within this sample encode the same CDR3. V usage is TRBV19 and J usage is TRBJ1-2; D perhaps matches TRBD1 (5 bases). CDR1 LNHDA and CDR2 SQIVND come from the germline V gene (reference sequence). CDR3 length equals 13 residues. V shed 4 bases and J shed 2 bases, with 8 bases lying between them. CDR3 loop: CASSTGQNYGYTF. CDR3 DNA (partial): TGTGCCAGTAGTACTGGACAAAACTATGGC.

Many counts were recorded for this clone. Read data end 3 residues before the CDR3 end; the end is taken from the germline J gene. This sequence joins TRBV3-1 (or the pseudogene TRBV3-2) and TRBJ2-7; TRBD1 aligns across 7 bases. Germline assignment: CDR1 LGHDT and CDR2 YNNKEL (reference sequence). With V trimmed by 3 bases and J by 2 bases, 1 base remained unmatched. The CDR3 consists of 13 residues. The part of the CDR3 DNA that was read is TGTGCCAGCAGCCAGGGGACAGCCTACGAG. Translated, it gives CASSQGTAYE. The full CDR3 reads CASSQGTAYEQYF.

The sample holds a few counts of this clone. The read terminates 3 residues before the CDR3 end, so the remaining end is supplied by the germline J gene. The J gene is TRBJ1-2, the V gene TRBV7-3, with D possibly matching TRBD1 (5 bases). This CDR3 is built from 14 residues. V was cut by 6 bases and J by 5 bases, with 16 bases left in between. Germline V gene data show CDR1 as SGHTA and CDR2 as FQGTGA. The CDR3 loop is CASREGGGSYGYTF. CDR3 DNA, as far as it was read: TGTGCCAGCAGGGAGGGCGGGGGGTCTTATGGC.

Ten or more counts support this clone. One end of the junction varies from germline; a read error may be responsible. The DNA ends 3 residues before the CDR3 does, and the rest of the CDR3 is filled in from the germline J gene. The V call is TRBV4-2, the J call TRBJ1-1; D gene uncertain. The CDR3 has 14 residues. CDR1 is LGHNA, CDR2 YNFKEQ, per germline. The CDR3 DNA, read in part, is TGCGCCAGCAGCCAAGAACGCACTAACACTGAA. It encodes CASSQERTNTE. The CDR3 as a whole reads CASSQERTNTEAFF.

The sample holds many counts of this clone. The read ends 3 residues early relative to the CDR3; the germline J gene fills the gap. The chain combines TRBV7-9 with TRBJ2-1; D may be TRBD1 (7 bases). Germline V gives CDR1 SEHNR, CDR2 FQNEAQ (reference sequence). V lost 4 bases to trimming and J lost 9 bases, with 19 bases between them. The CDR3 runs 15 residues. This chain's CDR3 is CASSSTTRGAGEQFF. CDR3 bases read: TGTGCCAGCAGCTCAACTACCAGGGGGGCCGGTGAG.

This clone is medium-sized in the sample. Read data end 3 residues before the CDR3 end; the end is taken from the germline J gene. This chain joins TRBV5-5 and TRBJ1-2, with D possibly TRBD1 on 5 matching bases. The germline CDR1 and CDR2 sequences are SGHKS and YYEKEE (reference sequence). This CDR3 spans 13 amino acids. V lost 0 bases and J lost 5, with 8 bases in between. The CDR3: CASSLAPGYGYTF. Incomplete CDR3 DNA: TGTGCCAGCAGCTTGGCCCCAGGGTATGGC.

This clone has more than one count but fewer than ten. The read stops 3 residues short of the end of the CDR3; the missing end is completed from the germline J gene. The genes are TRBV7-3 and TRBJ1-1; 7 bases agree with TRBD1. CDR3 length: 15 amino acids. Germline lookup yields CDR1 SGHTA and CDR2 FQGTGA. Here the CDR3 reads CASSPRTGAGGEAFF. The CDR3 DNA, read in part, is TGTGCCAGCAGCCCTCGAACAGGGGCAGGAGGGGAA.

Worth noting for this clone: The CDR3 extends 3 residues past the end of the read, so its final part is completed from the germline J gene. The chain combines TRBV7-2 with TRBJ2-5; TRBD1 aligns across 8 bases. V trimming: 6 bases; J trimming: 6 bases; junction bases outside the gene matches: 9. CDR3 size: 14 residues. The germline CDR1 and CDR2 sequences are SGHTA and FQGNSA. The CDR3 is CASRPGGENKTQYF. Incomplete CDR3 DNA: TGTGCCAGCAGACCAGGGGGCGAGAATAAGACC.